The entry below gives a single T cell receptor (beta chain) sequence along with its context. Its cognate antigen is unknown. This specimen belongs to a study of T-cell memory formation after mild COVID-19. For the study at large: Across donors, TCR clusters were largely donor specific.

The CDR3 sequence is 14 residues long. V lost 7 bases to trimming and J lost 7 bases, with 16 bases between them. TCRdb reprocessed the 5' RACE reads via MiXCR and lists one record per CDR3 protein. The sample has some 200,000 distinct CDR3 sequences; 9.5% are singletons. Study results and limitations: Contracting clones localized mainly to CM and EM when CD4+ and mainly to EMRA when CD8+. From day 15 to 85, contracting clones were balanced between CD4 and CD8, whereas later expanders leaned toward CD4+.

Input material: PBMCs or a T cell subset sorted from them (not recorded which). The J gene is TRBJ2-2, the V gene TRBV12-3 or TRBV12-4; D is perhaps TRBD2 (5 bases). The source of this sequence is a young man who had mild COVID-19 (a few samples of this study predate the infection). Cell type and time point are not known. The CDR3 bases are TGTGCCAGCAAAAGCGGTCGGCGTTACGGGGAGCTGTTTTTT. It specifies CASKSGRRYGELFF.